Each of the 2 T cell receptor beta chains below was sequenced from the same sample in a study of blood T cell repertoires in COVID-19. TCRdb keeps only in-frame clones here, not all; method: immunoSEQ multiplex PCR. The repertoire holds 300,000 to 450,000 clones, with roughly nine tenths as singletons. Source material: peripheral blood. The receptor source for this set is an older woman with COVID-19, enrolled during active disease.

The chain joins TRBV18 to TRBJ2-7; the D is unclear. Germline V gene sequence: CDR1 KGHSH, CDR2 LQKENI. The CDR3 spans 13 residues. V lost 3 bases and J lost 3, with 9 bases in between. CDR3 residues: CASSPDNLYEQYF. CDR3 DNA sequence: TGTGCCAGCTCACCTGACAATCTCTACGAGCAGTACTTC.

The chain couples TRBV5-4 to TRBJ2-2; 9 positions agree with TRBD2. Germline trimming cut 0 bases from V and 6 bases from J; bases unmatched to any gene: 6. CDR1 and CDR2 from the germline V gene are SGHNT and YYREEE (reference sequence). The CDR3 loop spans 16 amino acids. The CDR3 DNA is TGTGCCAGCAGCTTGGGAGGCGGGGGGGCGGCCGGGGAGCTGTTTTTT. Translating gives CASSLGGGGAAGELFF.